These 16 T cell receptor beta chains were all obtained from the same sample, sequenced in a study of OX40 agonist ivuxolimab in advanced cancers. TCRdb's table, derived via immunoSEQ multiplex PCR, lists solely in-frame clones and lacks some. The sample has under 95,000 clones, around 84% seen once. The material sequenced was CD4+ or CD8+ T cells sorted from blood, taken in a trial of the OX40 agonist ivuxolimab. The receptors derive from an adult with an advanced solid tumor such as melanoma, head and neck, liver or kidney cancer.

This chain connects TRBV6-5 to TRBJ1-5, with unresolved D. The CDR3 has 12 residues. The V end was cut by 6 bases, the J end by 4 bases, with 7 bases between. Per the germline V gene, CDR1 is MNHEY and CDR2 is SVGAGI. This CDR3 reads CASSQRNQPQHF. CDR3 nucleotides: TGTGCCAGCAGCCAAAGGAATCAGCCCCAGCATTTT.

The CDR3 here is CASSSRVSYNEQFF. CDR3 in DNA: TGTGCCAGCAGCAGCAGGGTCTCCTACAATGAGCAGTTCTTC. V usage is TRBV27 and J usage is TRBJ2-1, with a tentative D call TRBD1 (5 bases). CDR3 length equals 14 residues. The germline V gene has CDR1 MNHEY and CDR2 SMNVEV (reference sequence). Trimming removed 6 bases at V and 0 bases at J, with 9 bases between.

The chain is built from TRBV4-1 and TRBJ2-4, with TRBD1 as a possible D gene (6 bases). This CDR3 has 18 amino acids. V dropped 0 bases and J dropped 0 bases, with 15 bases sitting between them. Germline CDR1 and CDR2: MGHRA and YSYEKL. CDR3 DNA sequence: TGCGCCAGCAGCCAAGACCCCCCGGGACACCTAGCCAAAAACATTCAGTACTTC. Amino acids: CASSQDPPGHLAKNIQYF.

This chain connects TRBV6-1 to TRBJ2-1; D is uncertain. Trimming left V 1 base short and J 6 bases short, with 10 bases between. Looked up from germline, CDR1 is MNHNS and CDR2 is SASEGT. The CDR3 extends over 14 amino acids. The CDR3 bases are TGTGCCAGCAGTGAAGAAAGTTCCGGCAATGAGCAGTTCTTC. As protein: CASSEESSGNEQFF.

V gene TRBV5-4 combines with J gene TRBJ2-2, with TRBD2 as a possible D gene (6 bases). The CDR3 contains 16 residues. The germline gives CDR1 SGHNT, CDR2 YYREEE (reference sequence). Trimming took off 2 bases at V and 5 bases at J, with 16 bases between the two ends. The CDR3 nucleotides read TGTGCCAGCAGCTTACCCAGACTAGTGGGGACCGGGGAGCTGTTTTTT. Its translation is CASSLPRLVGTGELFF.

The rearrangement joins TRBV7-6 to TRBJ1-4; TRBD1 matches 7 bases. CDR1 SGHVS and CDR2 FNYEAQ come from the germline V gene. This CDR3 is built from 15 residues. V dropped 5 bases and J dropped 10; count of bases not matched to a gene: 13. The CDR3 region has the DNA TGTGCCAGCAGCCAGACATTACAGGGGATGGGAAAACTGTTTTTT. It yields the protein CASSQTLQGMGKLFF.

This chain links TRBV4-2 with TRBJ1-2; tentatively, D is TRBD1 (5 bases). This CDR3 spans 15 amino acids. V was shortened by 1 base and J by 6 bases, with 15 bases between the two germline ends. The V gene's germline CDR1 is LGHNA and CDR2 YNFKEQ. CDR3 DNA sequence: TGTGCCAGCAGCCAAGCCCTCCGGGACGGTAATGGCTACACCTTC. Its protein product is CASSQALRDGNGYTF.

The chain employs TRBV5-1 and TRBJ2-1; 7 nucleotides agree with TRBD2. The length of the CDR3 is 16 residues. CDR1 and CDR2 (germline): SGHRS, YFSETQ. V shed 0 bases, J shed 4 bases, and the junction held 7 bases outside the gene matches. CDR3 nucleotides: TGCGCCAGCAGCTTGGGGCTAGCGGACCGTTACAATGAGCAGTTCTTC. Translating gives CASSLGLADRYNEQFF.

The J gene is TRBJ2-7, the V gene TRBV28; 9 bases line up with TRBD2. Germline V CDR1 and CDR2: MDHEN, SYDVKM. The CDR3 extends over 13 amino acids. V lost 6 bases to trimming and J lost 3 bases; unmatched junction nucleotides: 3. CDR3 protein: CASRIAGVYEQYF. The CDR3 region has the DNA TGTGCCAGCAGAATAGCGGGAGTCTACGAGCAGTACTTC.

V usage is TRBV28 and J usage is TRBJ2-7; 9 bases are shared with TRBD1. J lost 3 bases, V lost 6 bases, and 9 bases had no gene match. The CDR3 has 15 amino acids. Germline values: CDR1 MDHEN, CDR2 SYDVKM. The CDR3 is CASRKPTGGSYEQYF. The CDR3 DNA follows: TGTGCCAGCAGGAAACCCACAGGGGGCAGCTACGAGCAGTACTTC.

The chain uses TRBV19 and TRBJ2-3; D unresolved. Looked up from germline, CDR1 is LNHDA and CDR2 is SQIVND (reference sequence). The V and J ends lost 4 bases and 0 bases respectively, with 11 bases between them. The CDR3 spans 15 residues. The CDR3 here is CASSTGTQSTDTQYF. CDR3 in DNA: TGTGCCAGTAGTACCGGTACGCAAAGCACAGATACGCAGTATTTT.

The sample holds a few counts of this clone. The chain recombines TRBV5-5 with TRBJ1-5; no clear D gene. The length of the CDR3 is 15 residues. The germline V gene has CDR1 SGHKS and CDR2 YYEKEE (reference sequence). V was trimmed by 2 bases and J by 0 bases, leaving 9 bases between them. The DNA of the CDR3 is TGTGCCAGCAGCTTTGAGCCGTATAGCAATCAGCCCCAGCATTTT. Protein sequence: CASSFEPYSNQPQHF.

The table lists this clone with a few counts. The genes are TRBV4-1 and TRBJ1-2; 9 bases match TRBD1. CDR3 length equals 19 residues. V trimming: 0 bases; J trimming: 2 bases; junction bases outside the gene matches: 13. Germline CDR1 MGHRA, CDR2 YSYEKL. The CDR3 DNA reads as TGCGCCAGCAGCCAAGATTTGTGGGGGACCGGGACAGGGAACTATGGCTACACCTTC. Encoded protein: CASSQDLWGTGTGNYGYTF.

This sequence joins TRBV14 and TRBJ2-5; D remains unclear. Trimming took 1 base from V and 5 from J, leaving 5 bases between them. The CDR3 extends over 12 amino acids. CDR1 and CDR2 from the germline V gene are SGHDN and FVKESK. The CDR3 DNA sequence: TGTGCCAGCAGCCAAGCTGGGGAGACCCAGTACTTC. This gives the protein CASSQAGETQYF.

DNA of the CDR3: TGTGCCAGCAGGGACAGGGGCGCAGATACGCAGTATTTT. It encodes CASRDRGADTQYF. The rearrangement links TRBV6-1 to TRBJ2-3; 9 bases agree with TRBD1. CDR3 size: 13 residues. Germline lookup yields CDR1 MNHNS and CDR2 SASEGT. With 6 bases clipped from V and 4 bases from J, the junction kept 2 bases outside the gene matches.

CDR3 protein: CATSRRGGANEKLFF. The DNA of the CDR3 is TGTGCCACCAGCAGGAGGGGCGGGGCTAATGAAAAACTGTTTTTT. The chain couples TRBV15 to TRBJ1-4; D perhaps matches TRBD1 (5 bases). The germline CDR1 and CDR2 sequences are LNHNV and YYDKDF (reference sequence). The CDR3 sequence is 15 residues long. Trimming took 3 bases from V and 3 from J, leaving 11 bases between them.